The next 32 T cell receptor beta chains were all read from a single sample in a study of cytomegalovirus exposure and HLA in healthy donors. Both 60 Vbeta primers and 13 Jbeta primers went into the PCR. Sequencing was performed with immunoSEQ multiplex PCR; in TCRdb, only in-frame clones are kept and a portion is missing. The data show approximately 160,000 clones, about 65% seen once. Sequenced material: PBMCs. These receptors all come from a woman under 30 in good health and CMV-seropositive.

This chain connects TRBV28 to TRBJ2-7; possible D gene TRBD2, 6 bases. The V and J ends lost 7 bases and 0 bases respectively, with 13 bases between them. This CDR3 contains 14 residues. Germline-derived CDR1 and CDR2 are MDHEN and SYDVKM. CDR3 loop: CASTSFGSSYEQYF. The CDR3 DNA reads TGTGCCAGCACATCATTCGGGAGCTCCTACGAGCAGTACTTC.

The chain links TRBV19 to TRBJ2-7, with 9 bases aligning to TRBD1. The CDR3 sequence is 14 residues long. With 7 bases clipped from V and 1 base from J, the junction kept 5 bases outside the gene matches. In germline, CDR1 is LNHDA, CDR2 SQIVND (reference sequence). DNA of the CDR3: TGTGCCAGTACCCCGACAGGGGGTTCCTACGAGCAGTACTTC. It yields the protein CASTPTGGSYEQYF.

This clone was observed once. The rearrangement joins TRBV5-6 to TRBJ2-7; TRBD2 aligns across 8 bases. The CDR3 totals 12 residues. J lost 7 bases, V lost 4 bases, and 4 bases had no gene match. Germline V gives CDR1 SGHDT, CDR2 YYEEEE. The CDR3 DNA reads TGTGCCAGCAGCGGGACTAGGGGTGAGCAGTACTTC. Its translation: CASSGTRGEQYF.

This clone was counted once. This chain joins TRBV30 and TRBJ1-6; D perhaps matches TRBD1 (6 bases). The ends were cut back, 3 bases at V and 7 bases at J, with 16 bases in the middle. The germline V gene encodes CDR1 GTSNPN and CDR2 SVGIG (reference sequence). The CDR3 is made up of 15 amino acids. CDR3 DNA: TGTGCCTGGAGAGGTGGGGGGGCAGGGAATTCACCCCTCCACTTT. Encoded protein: CAWRGGGAGNSPLHF.

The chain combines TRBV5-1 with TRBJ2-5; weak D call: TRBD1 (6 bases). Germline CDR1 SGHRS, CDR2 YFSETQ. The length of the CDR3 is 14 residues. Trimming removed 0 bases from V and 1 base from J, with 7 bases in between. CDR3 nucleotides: TGCGCCAGCAGCTTGGACAGGGTCCAAGAGACCCAGTACTTC. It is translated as CASSLDRVQETQYF.

CDR3 residues: CASSIGPGTGFALYEQYF. CDR3 coding DNA: TGTGCCAGTAGTATTGGGCCCGGGACAGGGTTTGCCCTCTACGAGCAGTACTTC. J is TRBJ2-7 and V is TRBV19; 9 nucleotides agree with TRBD1. Germline CDR1 and CDR2: LNHDA and SQIVND (reference sequence). The J segment lost 3 bases and the V segment lost 3 bases, leaving 15 bases of the junction unmatched. The CDR3 spans 18 residues.

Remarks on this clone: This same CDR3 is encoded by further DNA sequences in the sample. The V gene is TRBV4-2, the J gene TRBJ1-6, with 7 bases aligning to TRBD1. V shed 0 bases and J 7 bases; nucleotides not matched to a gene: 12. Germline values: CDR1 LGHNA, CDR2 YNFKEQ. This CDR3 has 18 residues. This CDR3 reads CASSQETRTGSHNSPLHF. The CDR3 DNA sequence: TGTGCCAGCAGCCAAGAAACACGGACAGGTTCACACAATTCACCCCTCCACTTT.

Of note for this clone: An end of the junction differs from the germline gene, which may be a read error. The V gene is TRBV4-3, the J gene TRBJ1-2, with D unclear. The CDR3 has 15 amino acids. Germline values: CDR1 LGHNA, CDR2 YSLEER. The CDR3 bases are TGCGCCAGCAGCCAAGATCGGGCAGGAGACTATGTCTACACCTTC. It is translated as CASSQDRAGDYVYTF.

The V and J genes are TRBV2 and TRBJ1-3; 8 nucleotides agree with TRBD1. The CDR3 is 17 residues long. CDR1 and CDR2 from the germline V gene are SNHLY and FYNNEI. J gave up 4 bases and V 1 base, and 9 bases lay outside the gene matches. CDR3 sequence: CASSEVRDRGYGNTIYF. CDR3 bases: TGTGCCAGCAGTGAAGTTCGAGACAGGGGATACGGAAACACCATATATTTT.

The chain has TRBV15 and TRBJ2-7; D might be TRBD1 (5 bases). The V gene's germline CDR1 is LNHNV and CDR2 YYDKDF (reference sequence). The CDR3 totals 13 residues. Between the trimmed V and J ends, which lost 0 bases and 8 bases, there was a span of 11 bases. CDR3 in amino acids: CATSRDERGQQYF. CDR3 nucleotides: TGTGCCACCAGCAGAGATGAAAGGGGTCAGCAGTACTTC.

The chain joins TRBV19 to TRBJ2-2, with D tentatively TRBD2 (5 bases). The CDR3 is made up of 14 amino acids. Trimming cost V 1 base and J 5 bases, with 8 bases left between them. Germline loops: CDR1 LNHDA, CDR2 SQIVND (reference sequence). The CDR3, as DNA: TGTGCCAGTAGTATAGCGGGGAGTACCGGGGAGCTGTTTTTT. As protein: CASSIAGSTGELFF. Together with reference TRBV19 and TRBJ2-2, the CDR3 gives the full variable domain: DGGITQSPKYLFRKEGQNVTLSCEQNLNHDAMYWYRQDPGQGLRLIYYSQIVNDFQKGDIAEGYSVSREKKESFPLTVTSAQKNPTAFYLCASSIAGSTGELFFGEGSRLTVL.

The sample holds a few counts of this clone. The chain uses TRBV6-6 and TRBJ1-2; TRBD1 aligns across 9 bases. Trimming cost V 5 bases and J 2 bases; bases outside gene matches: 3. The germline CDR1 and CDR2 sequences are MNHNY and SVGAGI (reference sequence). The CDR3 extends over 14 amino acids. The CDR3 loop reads CASSRDRGNYGYTF. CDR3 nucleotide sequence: TGTGCCAGCAGTCGAGACAGGGGGAACTATGGCTACACCTTC.

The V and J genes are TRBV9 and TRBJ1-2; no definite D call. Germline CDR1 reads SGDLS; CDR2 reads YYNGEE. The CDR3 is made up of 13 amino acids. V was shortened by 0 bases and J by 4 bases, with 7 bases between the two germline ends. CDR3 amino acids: CASSVGTGYGYTF. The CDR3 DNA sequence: TGTGCCAGCAGCGTAGGGACTGGCTATGGCTACACCTTC.

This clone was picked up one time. CDR3 sequence reads: CASSRAGTNYNEQFF. CDR3 sequence (DNA): TGTGCCAGCAGTCGGGCCGGGACTAACTACAATGAGCAGTTCTTC. V gene TRBV6-5 combines with J gene TRBJ2-1, with 7 nucleotides matching TRBD2. Trimming removed 5 bases from V and 3 bases from J; junction bases left unmatched: 7. Germline lookup yields CDR1 MNHEY and CDR2 SVGAGI. CDR3 length: 15 amino acids.

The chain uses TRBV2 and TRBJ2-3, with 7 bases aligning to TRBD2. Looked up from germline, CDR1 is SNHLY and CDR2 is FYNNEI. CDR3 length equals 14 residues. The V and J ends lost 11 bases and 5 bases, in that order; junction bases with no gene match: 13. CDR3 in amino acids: CACLLGGSGDTQYF. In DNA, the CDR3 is TGTGCCTGTTTACTGGGGGGGTCAGGAGATACGCAGTATTTT.

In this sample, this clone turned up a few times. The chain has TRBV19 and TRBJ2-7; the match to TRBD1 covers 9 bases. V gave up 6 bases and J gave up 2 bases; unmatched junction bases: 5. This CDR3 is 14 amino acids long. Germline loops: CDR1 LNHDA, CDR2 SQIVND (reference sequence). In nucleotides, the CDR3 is TGTGCCAGTAGGTTCGGGACAGGGACCTACGAGCAGTACTTC. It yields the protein CASRFGTGTYEQYF.

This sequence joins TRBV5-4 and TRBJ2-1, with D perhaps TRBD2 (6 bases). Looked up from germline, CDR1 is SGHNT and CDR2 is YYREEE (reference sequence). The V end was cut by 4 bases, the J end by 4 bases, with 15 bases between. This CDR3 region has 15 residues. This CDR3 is CASSNDPGAYNEQFF. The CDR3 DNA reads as TGTGCCAGCAGCAACGACCCGGGAGCGTACAATGAGCAGTTCTTC.

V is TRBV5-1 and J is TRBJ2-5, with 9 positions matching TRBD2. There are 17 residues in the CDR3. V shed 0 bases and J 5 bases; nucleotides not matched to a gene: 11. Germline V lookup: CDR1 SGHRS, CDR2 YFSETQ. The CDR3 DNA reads TGCGCCAGCAGCTTGGGACGCCAGACTAGCGGCCACGAGACCCAGTACTTC. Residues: CASSLGRQTSGHETQYF.

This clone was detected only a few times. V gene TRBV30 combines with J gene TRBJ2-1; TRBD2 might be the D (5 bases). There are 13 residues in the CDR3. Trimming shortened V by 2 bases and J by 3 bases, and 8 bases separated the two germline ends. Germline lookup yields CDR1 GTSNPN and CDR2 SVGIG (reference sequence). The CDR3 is CAWSPSFYNEQFF. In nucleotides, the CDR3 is TGTGCCTGGAGTCCTAGCTTCTACAATGAGCAGTTCTTC.

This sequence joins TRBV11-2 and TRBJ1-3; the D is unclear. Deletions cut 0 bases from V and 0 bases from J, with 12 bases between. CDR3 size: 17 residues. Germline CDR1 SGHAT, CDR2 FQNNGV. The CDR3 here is CASSLDQVLSSGNTIYF. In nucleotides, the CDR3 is TGTGCCAGCAGCTTAGATCAGGTGCTGAGCTCTGGAAACACCATATATTTT.

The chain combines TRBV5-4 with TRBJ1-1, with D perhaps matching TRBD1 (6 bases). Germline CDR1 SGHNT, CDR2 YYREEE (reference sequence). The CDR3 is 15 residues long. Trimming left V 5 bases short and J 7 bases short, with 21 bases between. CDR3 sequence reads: CASRRTALSSHEAFF. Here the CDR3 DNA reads TGTGCCAGCAGAAGGACAGCCCTCTCATCCCATGAAGCTTTCTTT.

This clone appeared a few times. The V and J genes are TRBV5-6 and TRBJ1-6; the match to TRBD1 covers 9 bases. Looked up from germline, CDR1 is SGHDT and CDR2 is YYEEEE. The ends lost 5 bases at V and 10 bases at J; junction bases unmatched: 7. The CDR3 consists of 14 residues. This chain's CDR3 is CASRGTGQESPLHF. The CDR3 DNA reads TGTGCCAGCAGGGGGACAGGGCAGGAATCACCCCTCCACTTT.

The CDR3 bases are TGTGCCAGCAGCTCCGCCAGCGGGAGGGGTGATACGCAGTATTTT. It codes for CASSSASGRGDTQYF. The gene calls are TRBV7-2 and TRBJ2-3; TRBD2 matches at 10 bases. J was trimmed by 6 bases and V by 4 bases; bases with no gene match: 7. Germline CDR1 and CDR2: SGHTA and FQGNSA. This CDR3 has 15 residues. The whole variable domain, remainder taken from reference TRBV7-2 and TRBJ2-3, is GAGVSQSPSNKVTEKGKDVELRCDPISGHTALYWYRQSLGQGLEFLIYFQGNSAPDKSGLPSDRFSAERTGGSVSTLTIQRTQQEDSAVYLCASSSASGRGDTQYFGPGTRLTVL.

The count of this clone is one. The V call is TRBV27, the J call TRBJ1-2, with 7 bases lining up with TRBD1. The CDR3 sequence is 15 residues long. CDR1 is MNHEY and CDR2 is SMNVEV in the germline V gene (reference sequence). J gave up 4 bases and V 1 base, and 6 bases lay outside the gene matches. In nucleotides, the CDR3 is TGTGCCAGCAGTTTATATAGGGGGCAGACCTATGGCTACACCTTC. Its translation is CASSLYRGQTYGYTF.

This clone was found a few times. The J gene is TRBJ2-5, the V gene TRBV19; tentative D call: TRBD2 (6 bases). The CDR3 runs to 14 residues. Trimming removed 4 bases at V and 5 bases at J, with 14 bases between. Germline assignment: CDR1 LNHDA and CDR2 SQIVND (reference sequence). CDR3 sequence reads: CASSNNREWETQYF. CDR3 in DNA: TGTGCCAGTAGTAACAACCGGGAGTGGGAGACCCAGTACTTC.

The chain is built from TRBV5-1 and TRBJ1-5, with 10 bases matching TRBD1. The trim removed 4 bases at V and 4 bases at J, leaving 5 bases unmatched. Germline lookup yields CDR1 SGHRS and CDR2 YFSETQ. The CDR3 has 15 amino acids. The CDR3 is CASSPTGGRNQPQHF. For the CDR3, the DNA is TGCGCCAGCAGCCCGACAGGGGGCAGGAATCAGCCCCAGCATTTT. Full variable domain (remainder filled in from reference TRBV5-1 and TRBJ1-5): KAGVTQTPRYLIKTRGQQVTLSCSPISGHRSVSWYQQTPGQGLQFLFEYFSETQRNKGNFPGRFSGRQFSNSRSEMNVSTLELGDSALYLCASSPTGGRNQPQHFGDGTRLSIL.

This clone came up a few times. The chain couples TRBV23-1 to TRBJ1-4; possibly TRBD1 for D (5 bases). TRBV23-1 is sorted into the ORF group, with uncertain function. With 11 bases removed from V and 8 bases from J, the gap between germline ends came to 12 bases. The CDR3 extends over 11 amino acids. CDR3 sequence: CAGQGGEKLFF. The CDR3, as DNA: TGCGCCGGCCAGGGAGGGGAAAAACTGTTTTTT.

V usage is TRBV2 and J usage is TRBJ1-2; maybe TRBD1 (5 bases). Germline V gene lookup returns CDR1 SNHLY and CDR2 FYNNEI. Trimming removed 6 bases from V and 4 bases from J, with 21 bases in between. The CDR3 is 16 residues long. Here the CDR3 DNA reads TGTGCCAGCAGCCTCGGGCCGGGCAGGGAGGGCTATGGCTACACCTTC. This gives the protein CASSLGPGREGYGYTF.

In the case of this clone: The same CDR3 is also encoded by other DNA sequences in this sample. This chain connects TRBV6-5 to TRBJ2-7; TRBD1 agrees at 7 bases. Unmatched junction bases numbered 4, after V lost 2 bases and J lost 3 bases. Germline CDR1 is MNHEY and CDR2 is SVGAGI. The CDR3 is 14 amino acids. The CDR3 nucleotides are TGTGCCAGCAGTTACAGGGACAGAGACTACGAGCAGTACTTC. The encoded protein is CASSYRDRDYEQYF.

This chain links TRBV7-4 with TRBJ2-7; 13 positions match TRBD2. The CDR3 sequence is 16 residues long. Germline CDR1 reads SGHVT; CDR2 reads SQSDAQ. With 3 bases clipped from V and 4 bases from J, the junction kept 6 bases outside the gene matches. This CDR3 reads CASSLGTSGNRYEQYF. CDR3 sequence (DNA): TGTGCCAGCAGCTTGGGGACTAGCGGGAACAGATACGAGCAGTACTTC.

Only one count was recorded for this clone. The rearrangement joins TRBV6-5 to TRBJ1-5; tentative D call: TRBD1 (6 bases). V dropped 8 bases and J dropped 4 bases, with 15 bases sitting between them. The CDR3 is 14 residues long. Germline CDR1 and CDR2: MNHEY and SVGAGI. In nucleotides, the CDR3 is TGTGCCAGCGGGCTACGTCAGGGGAATCAGCCCCAGCATTTT. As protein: CASGLRQGNQPQHF.

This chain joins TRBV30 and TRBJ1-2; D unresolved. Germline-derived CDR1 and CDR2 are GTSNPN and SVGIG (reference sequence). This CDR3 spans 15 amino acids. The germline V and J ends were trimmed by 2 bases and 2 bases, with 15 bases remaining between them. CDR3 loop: CAWSRRSAANYGYTF. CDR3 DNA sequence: TGTGCCTGGAGTAGGAGGTCAGCCGCCAACTATGGCTACACCTTC.